The clone carrying this T cell receptor (beta chain) came up a few times. Its target is unknown. This entry is derived from a study of T-cell memory formation after mild COVID-19. Study details: Across donors, TCR clusters were largely donor specific.

Constant-segment primers and 5'RACE yielded cDNA libraries for TCR alpha and TCR beta, each carrying sample barcodes and UMIs. TCRdb re-derived calls from the 5' RACE reads in MiXCR, one entry per CDR3 protein. The top ten hold around 7.8% of the sample, which has 550,000 to 600,000 distinct CDR3 sequences, roughly 17% seen once. The CDR3 sequence is 11 residues long. V lost 2 bases, J lost 4 bases, and 2 bases lay in between. CDR1 MNHNY and CDR2 SVGAGI come from the germline V gene (reference sequence). Study-wide results and limits: The finding that pre-infection memory included some responding clones suggested that cross-reactive memory joined. CD4+ bias marked clones expanding day 15 to 37, unlike balanced contracting clones.

Sequences were obtained from PBMCs or a T cell subset sorted from them (not recorded which). The TCR comes from an adult woman who had mild COVID-19 (a few samples of this study predate the infection). Cell type and time point are not known. The rearrangement joins TRBV6-6 to TRBJ1-2; D remains ambiguous. The CDR3 DNA reads TGTGCCAGCAGTTACCGCTATGGCTACACCTTC. It translates to CASSYRYGYTF.